This TCR beta chain was identified during a study of blood T cell repertoires in COVID-19. Study-level background: There were acute and convalescent COVID-19 samples, and they came from the United States, Italy and Spain. T cells, B-cell-depleted T cells, or PBMCs supplied cDNA or gDNA.

This CDR3 has 17 amino acids. The germline V gene encodes CDR1 SNHLY and CDR2 FYNNEI. Trimming cost V 4 bases and J 10 bases; bases outside gene matches: 15. Original processing methods: How many nucleated cells were present was estimated from reference gene primer amplification. The data were produced by immunoSEQ multiplex PCR, yet TCRdb's version contains in-frame clones alone and is incomplete. V, J and clone size are those of that table, while D and trimming were read from the DNA. Here the sample spans some 160,000 clones, about 89% being singletons. What was sequenced was peripheral blood. The receptor comes from a man in his 60s with acute or convalescent COVID-19. The chain carries TRBV2 and TRBJ1-6; 8 nucleotides agree with TRBD1. CDR3 loop: CASSVAGRTGKGSPLHF. In DNA form, the CDR3 reads TGTGCCAGCAGTGTCGCAGGGAGGACAGGGAAGGGCTCACCCCTCCACTTT.